This T cell receptor beta chain emerged from a study of blood T cell repertoires in COVID-19. Study summary: From T cells, B-cell-depleted T cells, or PBMCs came the material, which was cDNA or gDNA.

TCRdb's copy holds only in-frame clones and misses some; the assay was immunoSEQ multiplex PCR. The sample carries almost 350,000 clones, about nine tenths recorded once. The age range of participants was 18 to 89 years, with residence in about two dozen US areas. Participant-given clinical history determined each cohort assignment. Trimming shortened V by 1 base and J by 4 bases, and 17 bases separated the two germline ends. This CDR3 is built from 16 residues. Germline loops: CDR1 SEHNR, CDR2 FQNEAQ (reference sequence). This TCR was sampled from a woman between 25 and 40 years old who had been exposed to COVID-19. Sequencing was carried out using PBMCs or T cells enriched from blood (not recorded which). The V and J genes are TRBV7-9 and TRBJ2-7, with D uncertain. CDR3 region: CASSLGRPQPYYEQYF. The CDR3 DNA reads TGTGCCAGCAGCTTAGGCAGGCCCCAACCCTATTACGAGCAGTACTTC.